The 30 T cell receptor beta chains below come from one sample, sequenced in a study of shared clonotypes between healthy human individuals. Clones were read by immunoSEQ multiplex PCR, and TCRdb kept only the in-frame ones, dropping some. The table lists about 2 million clones, about 94% of them singletons. Terminally differentiated effector memory CD45RA+ cells were excluded from the naive CD8 cells, which were CD45RO-negative and positively selected for CCR7. The specimen was naive CD8+ T cells sorted from blood. These TCRs come from a man aged 18 to 35 in good health.

This chain connects TRBV4-2 to TRBJ2-7, with D perhaps TRBD2 (7 bases). The CDR3 covers 15 residues. CDR1 and CDR2 from the germline V gene are LGHNA and YNFKEQ. V was shortened by 3 bases and J by 2 bases, with 14 bases between the two germline ends. The CDR3 DNA follows: TGTGCCAGCAGCCATCCGCGGGGGCCGCCCTACGAGCAGTACTTC. Amino acid sequence: CASSHPRGPPYEQYF.

V usage is TRBV6-1 and J usage is TRBJ2-7, with D possibly matching TRBD2 (5 bases). The CDR3 totals 16 residues. CDR1 is MNHNS, CDR2 SASEGT, per germline. Trimming stripped 4 bases from V and 5 bases from J, with 21 bases between. CDR3 sequence (DNA): TGTGCCAGCAGTGTTCCTTGGGAGCGGACCTTGGACGAGCAGTACTTC. This encodes CASSVPWERTLDEQYF.

This clone turned up a few times. The genes are TRBV7-6 and TRBJ1-6; D is uncertain. Trimming pared 2 bases from V and 9 bases from J, leaving 11 bases between. CDR1 and CDR2 from the germline V gene are SGHVS and FNYEAQ. There are 14 residues in the CDR3. The CDR3 bases are TGTGCCAGCAGCTTACAAGGGTTGGGTTCACCCCTCCACTTT. Its translation is CASSLQGLGSPLHF.

Worth noting for this clone: The sample carries other DNA sequences with the same CDR3. The J gene is TRBJ2-7, the V gene TRBV19, with D maybe TRBD1 (6 bases). The germline V gene has CDR1 LNHDA and CDR2 SQIVND (reference sequence). Trimming shortened V by 3 bases and J by 3 bases, and 9 bases separated the two germline ends. This CDR3 region has 13 residues. The DNA of the CDR3 is TGTGCCAGTAGTATTGGCAGGGGCTACGAGCAGTACTTC. Its translation is CASSIGRGYEQYF.

This clone was seen just once. V usage is TRBV7-9 and J usage is TRBJ2-2; TRBD1 is a possible D gene (5 bases). The CDR3 extends over 17 amino acids. Looked up from germline, CDR1 is SEHNR and CDR2 is FQNEAQ (reference sequence). Trimming cost V 5 bases and J 2 bases, with 18 bases left between them. CDR3 residues: CASSHIQTVRNTGELFF. The CDR3 DNA is TGTGCCAGCAGCCACATACAGACAGTCAGAAACACCGGGGAGCTGTTTTTT.

The chain carries TRBV11-2 and TRBJ2-3, with D uncertain. V dropped 7 bases and J dropped 2 bases, with 13 bases sitting between them. The germline gives CDR1 SGHAT, CDR2 FQNNGV. CDR3 length equals 14 residues. The CDR3 nucleotides read TGTGCCAGCAACCCAGACACAAACACAGATACGCAGTATTTT. Translated, it gives CASNPDTNTDTQYF.

The chain uses TRBV28 and TRBJ1-2; 7 bases align to TRBD1. The V and J ends lost 7 bases and 5 bases, in that order; junction bases with no gene match: 4. The CDR3 consists of 12 residues. The germline gives CDR1 MDHEN, CDR2 SYDVKM. Here the CDR3 reads CASTPDRYGYTF. DNA of the CDR3: TGTGCCAGCACCCCGGACAGGTATGGCTACACCTTC.

The chain links TRBV29-1 to TRBJ2-1, with TRBD2 as a possible D gene (5 bases). CDR3 length equals 15 residues. V lost 1 base and J lost 0, with 10 bases in between. Per germline, CDR1 SQVTM and CDR2 ANQGSEA. CDR3 sequence (DNA): TGCAGCGTTGAAGCGGACTTCAGCTCCTACAATGAGCAGTTCTTC. Amino acid sequence: CSVEADFSSYNEQFF.

As concerns this clone: The sample has other DNA sequences that encode this CDR3 too. The genes are TRBV6-6 and TRBJ2-7, with D maybe TRBD1 (5 bases). CDR3 length: 15 amino acids. Germline values: CDR1 MNHNY, CDR2 SVGAGI (reference sequence). The V gene lost 2 bases and the J gene lost 0 bases, with 11 bases spanning the gap. In DNA, the CDR3 is TGTGCCAGCAGTTACGCTAAGGGGAACTCCTACGAGCAGTACTTC. Amino acids: CASSYAKGNSYEQYF.

The V and J genes are TRBV6-1 and TRBJ2-7; 9 nucleotides agree with TRBD1. J gave up 3 bases and V 1 base, and 10 bases lay outside the gene matches. Germline lookup yields CDR1 MNHNS and CDR2 SASEGT. This CDR3 contains 17 residues. The CDR3 sequence: CASSEDEVRGQGYEQYF. In nucleotides, the CDR3 is TGTGCCAGCAGTGAAGATGAGGTGAGGGGACAGGGCTACGAGCAGTACTTC.

On this clone itself: This specimen includes other DNA sequences encoding the same CDR3. The chain joins TRBV5-1 to TRBJ2-1; D is possibly TRBD1 (5 bases). CDR3 size: 13 residues. Per the germline V gene, CDR1 is SGHRS and CDR2 is YFSETQ. V lost 2 bases to trimming and J lost 4 bases, with 7 bases between them. The CDR3 region has the DNA TGCGCCAGCAGCTTTACAGGTTACAATGAGCAGTTCTTC. As protein: CASSFTGYNEQFF. Together with reference TRBV5-1 and TRBJ2-1, the CDR3 gives the full variable domain: KAGVTQTPRYLIKTRGQQVTLSCSPISGHRSVSWYQQTPGQGLQFLFEYFSETQRNKGNFPGRFSGRQFSNSRSEMNVSTLELGDSALYLCASSFTGYNEQFFGPGTRLTVL.

V and J are TRBV6-1 and TRBJ1-4; weak D call: TRBD1 (5 bases). This CDR3 comprises 18 residues. CDR1 is MNHNS, CDR2 SASEGT, per germline. With 1 base removed from V and 7 bases from J, the gap between germline ends came to 22 bases. Here the CDR3 DNA reads TGTGCCAGCAGTGAAGACGACAGTACATACTGGAGTGGTGAAAAACTGTTTTTT. Its translation is CASSEDDSTYWSGEKLFF.

The rearrangement joins TRBV29-1 to TRBJ2-7, with D uncertain. CDR1 and CDR2 (germline): SQVTM, ANQGSEA. The CDR3 has 13 amino acids. The V end was cut by 4 bases, the J end by 0 bases, with 10 bases between. In DNA, the CDR3 is TGCAGCGTTGCCCCGACGGTCTCCTACGAGCAGTACTTC. Its protein product is CSVAPTVSYEQYF.

The J gene is TRBJ2-7, the V gene TRBV11-2, with D possibly matching TRBD1 (5 bases). V was pared by 5 bases and J by 2 bases, with 16 bases between. CDR1 is SGHAT, CDR2 FQNNGV, per germline. This CDR3 is 15 amino acids long. In DNA form, the CDR3 reads TGTGCCAGCAGCGGCGGTGGGGCAGTTCCCTACGAGCAGTACTTC. Translating gives CASSGGGAVPYEQYF.

This sequence joins TRBV6-6 and TRBJ1-2, with TRBD1 matching 7 bases. The CDR3 has 12 residues. Trimming took 10 bases from V and 3 from J; bases not matched to a gene: 5. The germline V gene has CDR1 MNHNY and CDR2 SVGAGI (reference sequence). Here the CDR3 DNA reads TGTGCCATCCATGGGACAGACTATGGCTACACCTTC. Amino acid sequence: CAIHGTDYGYTF.

The chain carries TRBV28 and TRBJ1-2; 8 positions match TRBD1. This CDR3 region has 13 residues. V trimming: 6 bases; J trimming: 6 bases; junction bases outside the gene matches: 6. Germline values: CDR1 MDHEN, CDR2 SYDVKM. The CDR3 nucleotides are TGTGCCAGCAGGGGAACAGGGGGTGATGGCTACACCTTC. It specifies CASRGTGGDGYTF.

This clone was seen a single time. This sequence joins TRBV4-3 and TRBJ2-3; D remains ambiguous. Trimming removed 2 bases at V and 6 bases at J, with 27 bases between. The CDR3 is made up of 19 amino acids. Germline V gene lookup returns CDR1 LGHNA and CDR2 YSLEER. The CDR3 sequence: CASSQRSGPSYTKTDTQYF. For the CDR3, the DNA is TGCGCCAGCAGCCAACGGTCAGGACCGAGCTACACAAAAACGGATACGCAGTATTTT.

V usage is TRBV30 and J usage is TRBJ1-4; a weak D match, TRBD1 (5 bases). The CDR3 totals 14 residues. CDR1 GTSNPN and CDR2 SVGIG come from the germline V gene (reference sequence). V was clipped by 2 bases and J by 0 bases, with 7 bases between them. Here the CDR3 DNA reads TGTGCCTGGAGTTTGGGGGCAACTAATGAAAAACTGTTTTTT. Its protein is CAWSLGATNEKLFF.

The V gene is TRBV5-6, the J gene TRBJ2-3, with 8 bases fitting TRBD1. CDR1 is SGHDT, CDR2 YYEEEE, per germline. V lost 9 bases and J lost 4; bases outside the gene matches: 7. This CDR3 has 13 amino acids. The CDR3 DNA is TGTGCCACCACTCAGGGGGCGGCAGATACGCAGTATTTT. It translates to CATTQGAADTQYF.

The chain is built from TRBV7-9 and TRBJ2-5; either TRBD1 or TRBD2 may supply D (5 bases each). The CDR3 loop spans 17 amino acids. CDR1 is SEHNR and CDR2 is FQNEAQ in the germline V gene (reference sequence). V shed 4 bases and J shed 3 bases, with 21 bases lying between them. The CDR3 loop is CASSSLNTGTVEETQYF. The DNA for the CDR3 is TGTGCCAGCAGCTCCCTTAATACCGGGACGGTTGAAGAGACCCAGTACTTC.

The rearrangement joins TRBV28 to TRBJ2-1, with TRBD2 matching 8 bases. After removal of 7 bases from V and 5 bases from J, the junction contained 22 bases not matched to a gene. The CDR3 sequence is 19 residues long. Germline V gives CDR1 MDHEN, CDR2 SYDVKM. CDR3 in DNA: TGTGCCAGCACCCTTTATTGGGATCGAGCGGGAGTTGTGGACAATGAGCAGTTCTTC. This codes for CASTLYWDRAGVVDNEQFF.

V gene TRBV27 combines with J gene TRBJ2-7; 9 nucleotides match TRBD2. CDR3 length: 16 residues. Germline V gene lookup returns CDR1 MNHEY and CDR2 SMNVEV (reference sequence). V was clipped by 2 bases and J by 0 bases; unmatched bases: 5. The CDR3 protein is CASSLSPSGNSYEQYF. CDR3 nucleotide sequence: TGTGCCAGCAGTTTAAGCCCTAGCGGGAACTCCTACGAGCAGTACTTC.

This rearrangement joins TRBV5-6 to TRBJ1-2; D gene unclear. With 0 bases removed from V and 2 bases from J, the gap between germline ends came to 5 bases. The germline CDR1 and CDR2 sequences are SGHDT and YYEEEE. This CDR3 comprises 13 residues. The CDR3 loop is CASSLAANYGYTF. Here the CDR3 DNA reads TGTGCCAGCAGCTTGGCGGCAAACTATGGCTACACCTTC.

The chain joins TRBV11-2 to TRBJ2-5; D is unresolved. Trimming took 3 bases from V and 1 from J, leaving 6 bases between them. Germline values: CDR1 SGHAT, CDR2 FQNNGV. The CDR3 sequence is 13 residues long. CDR3 in amino acids: CASSLPFQETQYF. CDR3 DNA sequence: TGTGCCAGCAGCTTGCCCTTCCAAGAGACCCAGTACTTC.

The sample holds one count of this clone. The J gene is TRBJ1-1, the V gene TRBV4-2; no firm D call. Germline-derived CDR1 and CDR2 are LGHNA and YNFKEQ. V lost 1 base and J 0 bases, leaving 9 bases between the germline ends. The CDR3 is 15 amino acids. This CDR3 reads CASSQAADMNTEAFF. For the CDR3, the DNA is TGTGCCAGCAGCCAAGCGGCAGATATGAACACTGAAGCTTTCTTT.

This clone was observed once. The chain combines TRBV19 with TRBJ2-4; TRBD2 matches at 10 bases. J gave up 8 bases and V 7 bases, and 17 bases lay outside the gene matches. CDR1 is LNHDA and CDR2 is SQIVND in the germline V gene (reference sequence). The CDR3 spans 17 residues. CDR3: CASTYGRLAGEGDIQYF. The CDR3 nucleotides read TGTGCCAGTACATACGGCCGGCTAGCGGGAGAGGGAGACATTCAGTACTTC.

On this clone: The sample has other DNA sequences that encode this CDR3 too. The V call is TRBV29-1, the J call TRBJ2-7, with 11 bases identical to TRBD1. The CDR3 length is 13 residues. Germline assignment: CDR1 SQVTM and CDR2 ANQGSEA. The V gene end was trimmed by 6 bases and the J gene end by 1 base; junction bases not matched to a gene: 2. In DNA form, the CDR3 reads TGCAGCGTCCGGGACAGGGGGTCCTACGAGCAGTACTTC. Amino acids: CSVRDRGSYEQYF.

This chain uses TRBV4-3 with TRBJ2-2, with 10 bases aligning to TRBD1. With 3 bases clipped from V and 8 bases from J, the junction kept 9 bases outside the gene matches. Germline CDR1 reads LGHNA; CDR2 reads YSLEER. The CDR3 covers 16 residues. The CDR3 region is CASSQDGQGEVGELFF. In DNA form, the CDR3 reads TGCGCCAGCAGCCAGGATGGACAGGGGGAAGTAGGGGAGCTGTTTTTT.

The chain links TRBV6-6 to TRBJ2-2; TRBD1 or TRBD2 may be the D gene (5 bases each). In germline, CDR1 is MNHNY, CDR2 SVGAGI (reference sequence). V was pared by 3 bases and J by 4 bases, with 6 bases between. The CDR3 loop spans 13 amino acids. CDR3 in DNA: TGTGCCAGCAGTTATGGGACCACCGGGGAGCTGTTTTTT. Translation gives CASSYGTTGELFF.

This clone was recorded once. The chain combines TRBV6-5 with TRBJ2-7, with no clear D. Trimming took 6 bases from V and 2 from J, leaving 11 bases between them. The CDR3 is 13 residues long. From germline, CDR1 is MNHEY and CDR2 SVGAGI. This CDR3 is CASSRSETYEQYF. CDR3 DNA sequence: TGTGCCAGCAGCCGAAGCGAGACCTACGAGCAGTACTTC.